These 7 T cell receptor beta chains share one sample of origin, sequenced in a study of T-cell memory formation after mild COVID-19 (dated by TCRdb to the early 2020s). The library was produced with 5' RACE. Data came from an Illumina NovaSeq 6000. The raw public reads went through TCRdb reprocessing: fastp at Q25, MiXCR clone calling, in-frame beta chains kept. A single entry per CDR3 protein holds the most common genes and DNA from its merged rows. This sample lists 90,000 to 120,000 distinct CDR3 sequences; under 15% were detected once. Less than 40% of the sample is held by the ten biggest clonotypes. Sample: PBMCs or a T cell subset sorted from them (not recorded which). These receptors were collected from a man aged 18 to 35 who had mild COVID-19 (a few samples of this study predate the infection). The sample titles of this study are shuffled in the database, so cell type and time point are left out; the donor was told from shared clones.

The J gene is TRBJ1-3, the V gene TRBV3-1; weak D call: TRBD1 (6 bases). CDR3 length: 15 residues. Trimming removed 4 bases at V and 3 bases at J, with 13 bases between. Germline CDR1 LGHDT, CDR2 YNNKEL (reference sequence). DNA for the CDR3: TGTGCCAGCAGCCCAGGGGCCCGAGGTGGAAACACCATATATTTT. It translates to CASSPGARGGNTIYF.

V and J are TRBV18 and TRBJ2-3, with a weak D call TRBD1 (5 bases). V lost 3 bases and J lost 0, with 10 bases in between. The CDR3 is 15 amino acids. Germline assignment: CDR1 KGHSH and CDR2 LQKENI. The CDR3 region is CASSPRAGSTDTQYF. The CDR3 nucleotides read TGTGCCAGCTCACCTCGGGCAGGGAGCACAGATACGCAGTATTTT.

This chain links TRBV2 with TRBJ1-6, with D tentatively TRBD1 (5 bases). Germline V gene data show CDR1 as SNHLY and CDR2 as FYNNEI. The CDR3 spans 15 residues. Trimming cost V 1 base and J 10 bases, with 14 bases left between them. This chain's CDR3 is CASSEGVSGNSPLHF. As DNA, the CDR3 is TGTGCCAGCAGTGAAGGGGTCTCAGGGAACTCACCCCTCCACTTT.

V gene TRBV12-3 or TRBV12-4 combines with J gene TRBJ2-1; 9 positions match TRBD1. CDR3 size: 16 residues. Trimming took 4 bases from V and 2 from J; bases not matched to a gene: 6. The CDR3 coding sequence is TGTGCCAGCAGTTCCCGGGACAGGGCCACCTACAATGAGCAGTTCTTC. Translation: CASSSRDRATYNEQFF.

This clonotype was detected many times. This chain links TRBV6-5 with TRBJ1-1; D uncertain. The germline CDR1 and CDR2 sequences are MNHEY and SVGAGI. The CDR3 is made up of 13 amino acids. V lost 6 bases, J lost 1 base, and 9 bases lay in between. The CDR3 DNA sequence: TGTGCCAGCAGATTAGGGAGGAACACTGAAGCTTTCTTT. This translates into CASRLGRNTEAFF.

This sequence joins TRBV6-2 or TRBV6-3 and TRBJ2-1; 8 nucleotides align to TRBD2. CDR1 is MNHEY, CDR2 SVGEGT, per germline. J lost 8 bases, V lost 5 bases, and 11 bases had no gene match. This CDR3 is built from 15 residues. CDR3 nucleotides: TGTGCCAGCAGTAACTATTTGAGCGGGGGCCATGAGCAGTTCTTC. Translation: CASSNYLSGGHEQFF.

This clonotype has more than one count but fewer than ten. The chain recombines TRBV20-1 with TRBJ2-2, with 10 bases identical to TRBD2. This CDR3 spans 19 amino acids. Germline assignment: CDR1 DFQATT and CDR2 SNEGSKA (reference sequence). The ends lost 6 bases at V and 2 bases at J; junction bases unmatched: 18. The CDR3 here is CSANRDLARTSGNTGELFF. As DNA, the CDR3 is TGCAGTGCGAACAGGGATCTAGCGCGGACTAGCGGAAACACCGGGGAGCTGTTTTTT.